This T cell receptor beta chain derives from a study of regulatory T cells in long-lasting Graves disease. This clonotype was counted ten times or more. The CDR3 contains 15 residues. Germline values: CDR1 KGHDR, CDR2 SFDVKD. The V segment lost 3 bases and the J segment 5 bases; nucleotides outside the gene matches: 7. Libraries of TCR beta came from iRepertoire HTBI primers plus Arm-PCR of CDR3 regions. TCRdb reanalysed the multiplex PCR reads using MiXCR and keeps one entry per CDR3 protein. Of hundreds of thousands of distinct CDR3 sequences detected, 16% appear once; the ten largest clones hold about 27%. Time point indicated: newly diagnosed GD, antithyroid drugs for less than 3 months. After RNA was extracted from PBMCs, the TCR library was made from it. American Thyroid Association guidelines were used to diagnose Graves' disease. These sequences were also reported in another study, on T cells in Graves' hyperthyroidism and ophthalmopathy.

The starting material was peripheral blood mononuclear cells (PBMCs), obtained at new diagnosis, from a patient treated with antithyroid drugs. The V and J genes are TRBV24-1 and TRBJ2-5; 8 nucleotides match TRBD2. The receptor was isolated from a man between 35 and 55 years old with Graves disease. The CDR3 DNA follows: TGTGCCACCAGTGATCCTCGGGGGGGCGGGGAGACCCAGTACTTC. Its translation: CATSDPRGGGETQYF.